The clone carrying this T cell receptor (beta chain) has a handful of counts. The germline gives CDR1 LNHDA, CDR2 SQIVND (reference sequence). V lost 2 bases and J lost 0, with 16 bases in between. This CDR3 spans 17 amino acids. These data are taken from a study of T cells in tumors after PD-1 blockade. Turning to the study itself: Each patient got pembrolizumab 200 mg every 3 weeks or cemiplimab 350 mg every 2 weeks. A subset received ongoing vismodegib 150 mg daily alongside anti-PD-1 therapy.

The assay was immunoSEQ multiplex PCR, and TCRdb's table has in-frame clones only and misses some. The repertoire consists of more than 50,000 clones, with roughly 70% occurring once and the leading ten covering roughly 4.7%. The sequence derives from a human donor with basal cell carcinoma. V gene TRBV19 combines with J gene TRBJ1-2; D gene unclear. Specimen: PBMCs, collected after anti-PD-1 treatment. In DNA form, the CDR3 reads TGTGCCAGTAGTATAAGTACGGGCAGAGTAACTAACTATGGCTACACCTTC. It yields the protein CASSISTGRVTNYGYTF.